A single sample gave rise to the 10 T cell receptor beta chains below, sequenced in a study of T-cell memory formation after mild COVID-19 (dated by TCRdb to 2020 to 2022). The method behind the library was 5' RACE. Sequenced on an Illumina NovaSeq 6000. The raw public reads went through TCRdb reprocessing: fastp at Q25, MiXCR clone calling, in-frame beta chains kept. Identical CDR3 proteins give one entry, which carries the most common genes and DNA. This sample lists approximately 300,000 distinct CDR3 sequences; 7.5% to 9.5% were detected once. The ten largest clones represent approximately 23% of the sample. The specimen sequenced was PBMCs or a T cell subset sorted from them (not recorded which). All receptors come from a man younger than 35 who had mild COVID-19 (a few samples of this study predate the infection). The sample titles of this study are shuffled in the database, so cell type and time point are left out; the donor was told from shared clones.

V gene TRBV4-1 combines with J gene TRBJ2-1; 10 bases match TRBD2. Germline V lookup: CDR1 MGHRA, CDR2 YSYEKL. J gave up 1 base and V 5 bases, and 5 bases lay outside the gene matches. The CDR3 is made up of 16 amino acids. CDR3 loop: CASSLGLAMSYNEQFF. The CDR3 DNA is TGCGCCAGCAGCTTGGGACTAGCGATGTCCTACAATGAGCAGTTCTTC.

The rearrangement links TRBV7-2 to TRBJ2-7; D uncertain. The CDR3 is made up of 12 amino acids. Germline assignment: CDR1 SGHTA and CDR2 FQGNSA. Trimming took off 5 bases at V and 6 bases at J, with 11 bases between the two ends. Here the CDR3 DNA reads TGTGCCAGCAGCCCGAACTTGGGCGAGCAGTACTTC. Its translation: CASSPNLGEQYF.

This clonotype was found a few times. The chain carries TRBV7-2 and TRBJ2-5; D gene unclear. CDR1 and CDR2 from the germline V gene are SGHTA and FQGNSA. This CDR3 spans 13 amino acids. The germline V and J ends were trimmed by 4 bases and 2 bases, with 8 bases remaining between them. CDR3 loop: CASSSLGQETQYF. CDR3 in DNA: TGTGCCAGCAGCTCGCTGGGACAAGAGACCCAGTACTTC.

This chain joins TRBV18 and TRBJ1-1; D might be TRBD1 (5 bases). Germline V gene data show CDR1 as KGHSH and CDR2 as LQKENI. This CDR3 has 15 residues. V lost 2 bases and J lost 4, with 14 bases in between. The CDR3, as DNA: TGTGCCAGCTCACCATCCAGGGAGGCGAGCACTGAAGCTTTCTTT. It yields the protein CASSPSREASTEAFF.

The V call is TRBV20-1, the J call TRBJ2-5; D not resolved. Germline assignment: CDR1 DFQATT and CDR2 SNEGSKA (reference sequence). The V end lost 5 bases, the J end lost 1 base, and 11 bases lay between the germline ends. The CDR3 has 13 residues. CDR3 region: CSAVPIAQETQYF. CDR3 sequence (DNA): TGCAGTGCTGTCCCCATTGCCCAAGAGACCCAGTACTTC.

This chain uses TRBV10-3 with TRBJ2-4; no definite D call. Germline V gene data show CDR1 as ENHRY and CDR2 as SYGVKD. V lost 4 bases, J lost 7 bases, and 5 bases lay in between. The CDR3 length is 11 residues. The CDR3 nucleotides read TGTGCCATCAGTGTTGGGAACATTCAGTACTTC. Translation gives CAISVGNIQYF.

The chain is built from TRBV10-3 and TRBJ1-3, with 7 nucleotides matching TRBD1. Germline V gene sequence: CDR1 ENHRY, CDR2 SYGVKD. The V segment lost 7 bases and the J segment 6 bases; nucleotides outside the gene matches: 3. The CDR3 is made up of 12 amino acids. The CDR3 nucleotides read TGTGCCATCATGGAGGGGGCAAACACCATATATTTT. Protein: CAIMEGANTIYF.

The sample holds many counts of this clonotype. In DNA, the CDR3 is TGCGCCAGCAGCCAAAACCCTGCGGCTAATGAAAAACTGTTTTTT. Its translation is CASSQNPAANEKLFF. This rearrangement joins TRBV4-1 to TRBJ1-4, with D hard to call. Trimming shortened V by 2 bases and J by 3 bases, and 10 bases separated the two germline ends. The CDR3 consists of 15 residues. The germline V gene has CDR1 MGHRA and CDR2 YSYEKL.

The chain uses TRBV3-1 and TRBJ2-4; no definite D call. The length of the CDR3 is 13 residues. Germline CDR1 and CDR2: LGHDT and YNNKEL (reference sequence). Trimming removed 4 bases from V and 8 bases from J, with 12 bases in between. The CDR3 loop is CASSRDLGYIQYF. In nucleotides, the CDR3 is TGTGCCAGCAGCCGAGACCTAGGTTACATTCAGTACTTC.

In this sample, this clonotype turned up many times. V is TRBV11-1 and J is TRBJ2-4; 9 positions agree with TRBD1. The CDR3 runs 15 residues. V lost 4 bases, J lost 4 bases, and 5 bases stayed unmatched. The germline CDR1 and CDR2 sequences are SGHAT and FQDESV (reference sequence). The CDR3 DNA is TGTGCCAGCAGCTCCTCACAGGGGGCGAAAAACATTCAGTACTTC. This encodes CASSSSQGAKNIQYF. The variable domain in full, completed from reference TRBV11-1 and TRBJ2-4, reads EAEVAQSPRYKITEKSQAVAFWCDPISGHATLYWYRQILGQGPELLVQFQDESVVDDSQLPKDRFSAERLKGVDSTLKIQPAELGDSAMYLCASSSSQGAKNIQYFGAGTRLSVL.